This T cell receptor (beta chain) stems from a study of T cells in narcolepsy. As to this clone: One junction end does not reproduce the germline sequence, and a read error may be involved.

The germline CDR1 and CDR2 sequences are ENHRY and SYGVKD. This CDR3 comprises 15 residues. Produced via immunoSEQ multiplex PCR; TCRdb's table is partial and in-frame only. The sample carries about 41,000 clones, more than 70% recorded once. The sequence derives from a human donor with narcolepsy. The chain combines TRBV10-3 with TRBJ2-7, with 9 bases identical to TRBD2. The sequenced material came from CD45RA- memory CD4+ T cells from PBMCs. CDR3 residues: CAIRGEPGLAYEQHF. The CDR3 DNA is TGTGCCATCAGGGGGGAGCCGGGACTAGCCTACGAGCAGCACTTC.